The 27 T cell receptor beta chains below come from one sample, sequenced in a study of control samples from healthy donors and cancer patients. Here immunoSEQ multiplex PCR was the method, and the copy in TCRdb shows in-frame clones only, minus some. The sample yields 140,000 to 150,000 clones, 80% to 95% seen once. Sample: blood. These receptor sequences come from a man younger than 30 in good health.

This clone was observed a single time. This chain connects TRBV3-1 (or the pseudogene TRBV3-2) to TRBJ1-1; 8 bases match TRBD1. Per the germline V gene, CDR1 is LGHDT and CDR2 is YNNKEL (reference sequence). The V gene end was trimmed by 1 base and the J gene end by 0 bases; junction bases not matched to a gene: 7. The CDR3 covers 17 residues. As DNA, the CDR3 is TGTGCCAGCAGCCAAGTTTCCTGGACAGGGATGAACACTGAAGCTTTCTTT. This sequence encodes CASSQVSWTGMNTEAFF.

The chain combines TRBV19 with TRBJ2-1, with TRBD2 matching over 14 bases. The length of the CDR3 is 14 residues. Germline CDR1 is LNHDA and CDR2 is SQIVND (reference sequence). The ends lost 7 bases at V and 12 bases at J; junction bases unmatched: 8. The DNA of the CDR3 is TGTGCCAGTAAACCGGGACTAGCGGGAGTTCGGCAGTTCTTC. This encodes CASKPGLAGVRQFF.

The V gene is TRBV19, the J gene TRBJ2-7; D remains unclear. V shed 7 bases and J shed 6 bases, with 10 bases lying between them. Germline V gene sequence: CDR1 LNHDA, CDR2 SQIVND (reference sequence). CDR3 size: 11 residues. The CDR3 region is CASKAGPEQYF. Written as DNA, the CDR3 is TGTGCCAGTAAGGCAGGACCCGAGCAGTACTTC.

This chain connects TRBV11-2 to TRBJ2-5; 10 bases agree with TRBD2. CDR3 length: 16 amino acids. Germline CDR1 and CDR2: SGHAT and FQNNGV. The V segment lost 2 bases and the J segment 6 bases; nucleotides outside the gene matches: 9. For the CDR3, the DNA is TGTGCCAGCAGCTTAAAGTCTAGCGGGAGTGGTCAGACCCAGTACTTC. Encoded protein: CASSLKSSGSGQTQYF.

The chain joins TRBV7-6 to TRBJ1-5; 9 nucleotides align to TRBD1. Germline trimming cut 5 bases from V and 4 bases from J; bases unmatched to any gene: 12. This CDR3 has 17 amino acids. Per the germline V gene, CDR1 is SGHVS and CDR2 is FNYEAQ. As DNA, the CDR3 is TGTGCCAGCAGCCCCAAACCACGGACAGGGGAAAATCAGCCCCAGCATTTT. This codes for CASSPKPRTGENQPQHF.

The table lists this clone with a few counts. The chain uses TRBV6-4 and TRBJ2-3; 8 bases agree with TRBD2. The CDR3 runs 14 residues. Germline V CDR1 and CDR2: MRHNA, SNTAGT. J gave up 1 base and V 3 bases, and 0 bases lay outside the gene matches. This CDR3 is CASSERGGTDTQYF. The CDR3 DNA reads as TGTGCCAGCAGTGAGCGGGGGGGCACAGATACGCAGTATTTT.

The CDR3 DNA is TGCGCCAGCAGCTTGGGTACAGGTGTGGGCATTCAGTACTTC. It is translated as CASSLGTGVGIQYF. This rearrangement joins TRBV5-1 to TRBJ2-4; tentative D call: TRBD1 (5 bases). Per germline, CDR1 SGHRS and CDR2 YFSETQ. This CDR3 comprises 14 residues. V was shortened by 0 bases and J by 9 bases, with 13 bases between the two germline ends.

The genes are TRBV19 and TRBJ1-5; tentatively, D is TRBD1 (6 bases). V lost 7 bases, J lost 4 bases, and 20 bases lay in between. This CDR3 has 16 residues. From germline, CDR1 is LNHDA and CDR2 SQIVND (reference sequence). The CDR3 nucleotides are TGTGCCAGTACTGGGCAGGGGATTTTCTCGAATCAGCCCCAGCATTTT. Amino acids: CASTGQGIFSNQPQHF.

V and J are TRBV7-9 and TRBJ2-6, with a weak D call TRBD1 (6 bases). The germline V gene encodes CDR1 SEHNR and CDR2 FQNEAQ (reference sequence). V was pared by 2 bases and J by 1 base, with 9 bases between. The CDR3 length is 16 residues. The CDR3, as DNA: TGTGCCAGCAGCTTACTTCAGGGGTCTGGGGCCAACGTCCTGACTTTC. It specifies CASSLLQGSGANVLTF.

The gene calls are TRBV5-1 and TRBJ2-7; D is undetermined. There are 13 residues in the CDR3. The germline gives CDR1 SGHRS, CDR2 YFSETQ. The V gene lost 1 base and the J gene lost 1 base, with 6 bases spanning the gap. As DNA, the CDR3 is TGCGCCAGCAGCTTGATCGGTTCCTACGAGCAGTACTTC. This encodes CASSLIGSYEQYF.

The rearrangement links TRBV5-1 to TRBJ1-1; 7 positions agree with TRBD1. Trimming at V came to 4 bases and at J to 11 bases, leaving 11 bases not matched to a gene. Germline values: CDR1 SGHRS, CDR2 YFSETQ. CDR3 size: 13 residues. The CDR3 nucleotides read TGCGCCAGCAGCGAGCTGACAGGGTCGATCGCTTTCTTT. Translation: CASSELTGSIAFF.

The genes are TRBV30 and TRBJ2-7; no definite D call. The germline V gene has CDR1 GTSNPN and CDR2 SVGIG (reference sequence). The CDR3 totals 13 residues. The V end lost 0 bases, the J end lost 5 bases, and 11 bases lay between the germline ends. The CDR3 loop reads CAWSVGSRDEQYF. As DNA, the CDR3 is TGTGCCTGGAGTGTAGGCAGTCGTGACGAGCAGTACTTC.

V and J are TRBV18 and TRBJ1-3; D not resolved. The germline V and J ends were trimmed by 2 bases and 0 bases, with 8 bases remaining between them. The CDR3 runs to 15 residues. Germline-derived CDR1 and CDR2 are KGHSH and LQKENI. CDR3 coding DNA: TGTGCCAGCTCACCATCCGGGCGCTCTGGAAACACCATATATTTT. Protein: CASSPSGRSGNTIYF.

The rearrangement links TRBV13 to TRBJ2-7, with D unclear. The CDR3 contains 13 residues. V lost 4 bases and J 2 bases, leaving 9 bases between the germline ends. Germline V CDR1 and CDR2: PRHDT, FYEKMQ (reference sequence). CDR3 residues: CASSSPSTYEQYF. Written as DNA, the CDR3 is TGTGCCAGCAGCTCCCCCTCAACCTACGAGCAGTACTTC.

The V and J genes are TRBV7-6 and TRBJ2-1, with D uncertain. This CDR3 contains 17 residues. Germline CDR1 SGHVS, CDR2 FNYEAQ. V lost 0 bases to trimming and J lost 4 bases, with 16 bases between them. The CDR3 here is CASSLAPDHLPYNEQFF. The CDR3, as DNA: TGTGCCAGCAGCTTAGCCCCCGACCACCTTCCTTACAATGAGCAGTTCTTC.

The V and J genes are TRBV27 and TRBJ1-2; D is uncertain. V lost 2 bases and J 4 bases, leaving 11 bases between the germline ends. Germline CDR1 is MNHEY and CDR2 is SMNVEV (reference sequence). The CDR3 has 14 amino acids. The CDR3 nucleotides are TGTGCCAGCAGTTTAGCCGGGGTTGGCTATGGCTACACCTTC. It encodes CASSLAGVGYGYTF.

The rearrangement links TRBV10-1 to TRBJ1-1; D not certain. V was trimmed by 9 bases and J by 3 bases, leaving 14 bases between them. CDR3 length equals 13 residues. Looked up from germline, CDR1 is WNHNN and CDR2 is SYGVQD (reference sequence). CDR3 bases: TGCGCCAGTTCCCGGGAGTGGGACACTGAAGCTTTCTTT. It encodes CASSREWDTEAFF.

The chain has TRBV4-1 and TRBJ2-7; D is tentatively TRBD1 or TRBD2 (5 bases each). The V end was cut by 0 bases, the J end by 1 base, with 7 bases between. From germline, CDR1 is MGHRA and CDR2 YSYEKL. The CDR3 loop spans 14 amino acids. CDR3 loop: CASSQERGSYEQYF. The CDR3 nucleotides read TGCGCCAGCAGCCAAGAGAGGGGATCCTACGAGCAGTACTTC.

This chain uses TRBV20-1 with TRBJ2-1; unclear D gene. The V end was cut by 3 bases, the J end by 12 bases, with 12 bases between. The CDR3 is 11 residues long. From germline, CDR1 is DFQATT and CDR2 SNEGSKA (reference sequence). The CDR3 region is CSASYPGSQFF. The DNA for the CDR3 is TGCAGTGCTAGCTATCCTGGTTCGCAGTTCTTC.

The chain carries TRBV5-4 and TRBJ2-5, with TRBD2 identical over 9 bases. This CDR3 comprises 15 residues. With 4 bases clipped from V and 1 base from J, the junction kept 5 bases outside the gene matches. CDR1 and CDR2 (germline): SGHNT, YYREEE (reference sequence). For the CDR3, the DNA is TGTGCCAGCAGCGGGGGCGGGGGGGCCCAAGAGACCCAGTACTTC. Its translation is CASSGGGGAQETQYF.

The V and J genes are TRBV5-1 and TRBJ2-1; perhaps TRBD2 as D (6 bases). V was pared by 2 bases and J by 8 bases, with 17 bases between. The CDR3 consists of 15 residues. Germline CDR1 reads SGHRS; CDR2 reads YFSETQ. The CDR3 bases are TGCGCCAGCAGCTTTAACGGGGAGGAATCCGATGAGCAGTTCTTC. This encodes CASSFNGEESDEQFF.

The chain uses TRBV5-4 and TRBJ2-5; unclear D gene. V shed 0 bases and J shed 5 bases, with 11 bases lying between them. The CDR3 totals 14 residues. CDR1 is SGHNT, CDR2 YYREEE, per germline (reference sequence). The CDR3 sequence is CASSLEGGVETQYF. In nucleotides, the CDR3 is TGTGCCAGCAGCTTGGAGGGCGGAGTGGAGACCCAGTACTTC.

This chain uses TRBV6-6 with TRBJ2-3; 7 positions agree with TRBD1. This CDR3 has 14 residues. In germline, CDR1 is MNHNY, CDR2 SVGAGI (reference sequence). With V trimmed by 10 bases and J by 1 base, 8 bases remained unmatched. CDR3 bases: TGTGCCATAACGGGAACAGGGGGCACAGATACGCAGTATTTT. Translating it yields CAITGTGGTDTQYF.

V gene TRBV4-2 combines with J gene TRBJ2-1, with 9 bases aligning to TRBD1. CDR1 LGHNA and CDR2 YNFKEQ come from the germline V gene. The CDR3 spans 15 residues. The ends lost 0 bases at V and 8 bases at J; junction bases unmatched: 5. The DNA for the CDR3 is TGTGCCAGCAGCCAAGAGGGACAGGGTTTGTATGAGCAGTTCTTC. This sequence encodes CASSQEGQGLYEQFF.

The chain employs TRBV19 and TRBJ2-7; 8 bases align to TRBD2. This CDR3 region has 13 residues. V gave up 10 bases and J gave up 6 bases; unmatched junction bases: 11. From germline, CDR1 is LNHDA and CDR2 SQIVND (reference sequence). CDR3 sequence (DNA): TGTGCCAACAAGCGGGAGAGGATCCGCGAGCAGTACTTC. Its translation is CANKRERIREQYF.

The genes are TRBV6-5 and TRBJ1-1; 8 bases line up with TRBD1. Germline V gene data show CDR1 as MNHEY and CDR2 as SVGAGI. V shed 6 bases and J 4 bases; nucleotides not matched to a gene: 10. CDR3 length: 15 amino acids. This chain's CDR3 is CASRARGQDVTEAFF. CDR3 nucleotides: TGTGCCAGCAGAGCCCGGGGACAGGATGTCACTGAAGCTTTCTTT.

The chain carries TRBV5-4 and TRBJ2-5; 9 bases align to TRBD2. CDR1 and CDR2 (germline): SGHNT, YYREEE (reference sequence). V shed 0 bases and J 5 bases; nucleotides not matched to a gene: 5. There are 15 residues in the CDR3. The CDR3 coding sequence is TGTGCCAGCAGCTTGGTTGAGGCGGGAGGGGAGACCCAGTACTTC. As protein: CASSLVEAGGETQYF. The variable domain in full, completed from reference TRBV5-4 and TRBJ2-5, reads ETGVTQSPTHLIKTRGQQVTLRCSSQSGHNTVSWYQQALGQGPQFIFQYYREEENGRGNFPPRFSGLQFPNYSSELNVNALELDDSALYLCASSLVEAGGETQYFGPGTRLLVL.